The clone carrying this T cell receptor beta chain has at least ten counts. The antigen remains undetermined. The record originates from a study of T cells in Graves' hyperthyroidism and ophthalmopathy. General study results and limits: The model anticipated ophthalmopathy a median around six months pre-onset.

Clinical symptoms, serum thyroxine, TRAb, thyroid ultrasound and orbital computed tomography established diagnosis. There were TCR beta CDR3 regions amplified from RNA transcripts. A set of HTBI primers served as the primers for a first-round RT-PCR of the TCR CDR3. TCRdb used MiXCR to reprocess the multiplex PCR reads, holding one entry per CDR3 protein. The table lists a few hundred thousand distinct CDR3 sequences, more than 15% of them singletons. The ends were cut back, 6 bases at V and 1 base at J, with 13 bases in the middle. This CDR3 contains 14 residues. The V call is TRBV12-3 or TRBV12-4, the J call TRBJ2-7; D may match TRBD1 or TRBD2 (7 bases each). Sequencing was carried out using blood. This sequence was found in a woman under 40 with Graves' hyperthyroidism. CDR3 sequence reads: CASRGRDRSYEQYF. DNA of the CDR3: TGTGCCAGCAGGGGGAGGGACAGATCCTACGAGCAGTACTTC.